This T cell receptor (beta chain) was found in a study of T-cell reconstitution after alpha-beta-depleted transplantation in children. Broader study findings: Most T-cell counts and diversity one year after the transplant came from T cells that were newly produced. The origin of high day-60 TCRbeta diversity in some patients lay in surviving recipient T cells and thymic progenitors. Alpha-beta T cells about two months after transplant reportedly derived from several hundred expanded graft clones.

A remark on this clonotype: Its antigen is as yet unknown.

Germline CDR1 SGHAT, CDR2 FQDESV (reference sequence). V trimming: 5 bases; J trimming: 3 bases; junction bases outside the gene matches: 6. The CDR3 loop spans 17 amino acids. The library targeted TCRbeta and was prepared with unique molecular identifiers. MiXCR, applied by TCRdb to the PCR reads, yields one record per CDR3 protein. This sample yields 100,000 or so distinct CDR3 sequences, of which 15% to 19% are seen a single time; around 20% belongs to the top ten. The chain links TRBV11-1 to TRBJ2-2; 13 nucleotides agree with TRBD2. This sequence originates from a male patient aged 2 to 10 who had a stem cell transplant for acute lymphoblastic leukemia, so the T cells may come from the graft donor. Sequenced here: PBMCs, mostly from graft donor cells, sampled 180 days after TCRalphabeta/CD19-depleted stem cell transplant. Here the CDR3 reads CASSGRLAGGHTGELFF. The DNA for the CDR3 is TGTGCCAGCAGCGGCCGACTAGCGGGAGGCCACACCGGGGAGCTGTTTTTT.